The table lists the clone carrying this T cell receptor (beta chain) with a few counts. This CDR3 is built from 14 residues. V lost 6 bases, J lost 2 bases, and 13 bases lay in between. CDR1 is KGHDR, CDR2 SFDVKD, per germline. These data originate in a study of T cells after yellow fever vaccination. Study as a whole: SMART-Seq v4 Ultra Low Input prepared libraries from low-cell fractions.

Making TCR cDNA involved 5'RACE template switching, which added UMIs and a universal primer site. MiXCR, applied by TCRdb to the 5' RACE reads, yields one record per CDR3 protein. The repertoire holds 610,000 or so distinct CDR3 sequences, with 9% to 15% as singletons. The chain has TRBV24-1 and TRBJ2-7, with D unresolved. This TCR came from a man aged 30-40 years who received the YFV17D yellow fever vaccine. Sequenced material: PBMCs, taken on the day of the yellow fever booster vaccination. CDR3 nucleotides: TGTGCCACCAGTCGGTCCTCCAAAGCCTACGAGCAGTACTTC. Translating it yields CATSRSSKAYEQYF.